A selection of T cell receptor beta chains follows, all from one sample in a study of cytotoxic CD8 clonotypes in ibrutinib-treated CLL. Profiling relied on immunoSEQ multiplex PCR, and the TCRdb table lists in-frame clones only, not all of them. Among 130,000 or so clones listed, roughly 80% were seen once. The sequences come from PBMCs, collected after 24 months of ibrutinib treatment. These receptors all come from a human donor with chronic lymphocytic leukemia. CDR3s include the opening cysteine and the closing phenylalanine or tryptophan. A D gene is named only where the DNA matches it firmly. A row's size may be missing; if present it is once, few, many or a size class.

j_gene: TRBJ2-3
v_gene: TRBV12-5
d_gene: NA
abundance: NA
CDR3nt: TGTGCTAGTGGTTTGGTTGCCAACGCGGGCAAAGATACGCAGTATTTT
CDR3aa: CASGLVANAGKDTQYF

j_gene: TRBJ2-5
v_gene: TRBV14
d_gene: TRBD2
abundance: NA
CDR3nt: TGTGCCAGCACCCCGGGACTAGCGGGGGGAGGAGAGACCCAGTACTTC
CDR3aa: CASTPGLAGGGETQYF

j_gene: TRBJ2-3
v_gene: TRBV5-1
d_gene: TRBD1
abundance: NA
CDR3nt: TGCGCCAGCAGCTTAAAAACAGGGGGCCATAGCACAGATACGCAGTATTTT
CDR3aa: CASSLKTGGHSTDTQYF

j_gene: TRBJ1-4
v_gene: TRBV5-1
d_gene: NA
abundance: NA
CDR3nt: TGCGCCAGCAGCTTGGAGGGAGTTCGGGAAAAACTGTTTTTT
CDR3aa: CASSLEGVREKLFF

j_gene: TRBJ2-1
v_gene: TRBV10-3
d_gene: TRBD2
abundance: NA
CDR3nt: TGTGCCATCAGTGACGAAAGCGGGGGGGCCGATGAGCAGTTCTTC
CDR3aa: CAISDESGGADEQFF

j_gene: TRBJ1-6
v_gene: TRBV7-7
d_gene: NA
abundance: NA
CDR3nt: TGTGCCAGCAGCCCTACAGCGGCGGGGAATTCACCCCTCCACTTT
CDR3aa: CASSPTAAGNSPLHF

j_gene: TRBJ2-2
v_gene: TRBV19
d_gene: TRBD1
abundance: NA
CDR3nt: TGTGCCAGTAGTATAGGGACAGGGCACCTTGGTTCTAACACCGGGGAGCTGTTTTTT
CDR3aa: CASSIGTGHLGSNTGELFF

j_gene: TRBJ2-3
v_gene: TRBV18
d_gene: NA
abundance: once
CDR3nt: TGTGCCAGCTCACCACGAGGGTTGATCAGCACAGATACGCAGTATTTT
CDR3aa: CASSPRGLISTDTQYF

j_gene: TRBJ2-7
v_gene: TRBV13
d_gene: NA
abundance: NA
CDR3nt: TGTGCCAGCAGCCCCGATCCGAAGTACGAGCAGTACTTC
CDR3aa: CASSPDPKYEQYF

j_gene: TRBJ2-5
v_gene: TRBV5-6
d_gene: NA
abundance: NA
CDR3nt: TGTGCCAGCAGCTTGGATCGACAGGGAGGGCAAGAGACCCAGTACTTC
CDR3aa: CASSLDRQGGQETQYF

j_gene: TRBJ2-1
v_gene: TRBV19
d_gene: NA
abundance: NA
CDR3nt: TGTGCCAGTAGTATCCCCGACGGCAACTCCTACAATGAGCAGTTCTTC
CDR3aa: CASSIPDGNSYNEQFF

j_gene: TRBJ2-1
v_gene: TRBV11-2
d_gene: NA
abundance: NA
CDR3nt: TGTGCCAGCAGCTTAGGGGGCCATGAGCAGTTCTTC
CDR3aa: CASSLGGHEQFF

j_gene: TRBJ2-5
v_gene: TRBV5-1
d_gene: NA
abundance: NA
CDR3nt: TGCGCCAGCAGCTCAGTCGTTGTGTTCGCCCAAGAGACCCAGTACTTC
CDR3aa: CASSSVVVFAQETQYF

j_gene: TRBJ2-3
v_gene: TRBV28
d_gene: NA
abundance: NA
CDR3nt: TGTGCCAGCAGTTTGCCAGGGTCAGATACGCAGTATTTT
CDR3aa: CASSLPGSDTQYF

j_gene: TRBJ1-1
v_gene: TRBV10-3
d_gene: NA
abundance: NA
CDR3nt: TGTGCCATCAGTGAGTCGACGGTGAACACTGAAGCTTTCTTT
CDR3aa: CAISESTVNTEAFF

j_gene: TRBJ1-3
v_gene: TRBV7-8
d_gene: NA
abundance: NA
CDR3nt: TGTGCCAGCAGCTTAGGCCCTGCGGGCTCTGGAAACACCATATATTTT
CDR3aa: CASSLGPAGSGNTIYF

j_gene: TRBJ2-2
v_gene: TRBV10-3
d_gene: NA
abundance: NA
CDR3nt: TGTGCCATCAGGGAGACAGGAGACGCCGGGGAGCTGTTTTTT
CDR3aa: CAIRETGDAGELFF

j_gene: TRBJ1-4
v_gene: TRBV2
d_gene: NA
abundance: once
CDR3nt: TGTGCCAGTACAGGTTTGGGTACGACTAATGAAAAACTGTTTTTT
CDR3aa: CASTGLGTTNEKLFF

j_gene: TRBJ2-4
v_gene: TRBV11-1
d_gene: NA
abundance: NA
CDR3nt: TGTGCCAGCAGCGGAGGGGTGAGAGGCAAAAACATTCAGTACTTC
CDR3aa: CASSGGVRGKNIQYF

j_gene: TRBJ2-2
v_gene: TRBV27
d_gene: TRBD2
abundance: NA
CDR3nt: TGTGCCAGCAGTTTAAGGGCGGGGGCGAACACCGGGGAGCTGTTTTTT
CDR3aa: CASSLRAGANTGELFF

j_gene: TRBJ2-5
v_gene: TRBV29-1
d_gene: NA
abundance: NA
CDR3nt: TGCAGCGTTGAAGGAAGACAGCTCGAAGAGACCCAGTACTTC
CDR3aa: CSVEGRQLEETQYF

j_gene: TRBJ1-2
v_gene: TRBV7-9
d_gene: NA
abundance: NA
CDR3nt: TGTGCCAGCAGCCCTAATTACTCTTGGGGCTACACCTTC
CDR3aa: CASSPNYSWGYTF

j_gene: TRBJ2-1
v_gene: TRBV2
d_gene: TRBD2
abundance: NA
CDR3nt: TGTGCCAGCAGTGAAAGAGGCGGGGGGGCGTGGGAGCAGTTCTTC
CDR3aa: CASSERGGGAWEQFF

j_gene: TRBJ1-2
v_gene: TRBV6-6
d_gene: NA
abundance: NA
CDR3nt: TGTGCCAGCACCCCCGCGGGAAACTATGGCTACACCTTC
CDR3aa: CASTPAGNYGYTF

j_gene: TRBJ1-1
v_gene: TRBV6-5
d_gene: NA
abundance: NA
CDR3nt: TGTGCCAGCAGTTACGGCGGAACAACTGAAGCTTTCTTT
CDR3aa: CASSYGGTTEAFF

j_gene: TRBJ2-1
v_gene: TRBV9
d_gene: TRBD2
abundance: NA
CDR3nt: TGTGCCAGCAGCGTAGTGGTAGCGGGCTACAATGAGCAGTTCTTC
CDR3aa: CASSVVVAGYNEQFF

j_gene: TRBJ2-2
v_gene: TRBV19
d_gene: NA
abundance: NA
CDR3nt: TGTGCCAGTAGTATCACATCCCCAGGGGCGACGAACACCGGGGAGCTGTTTTTT
CDR3aa: CASSITSPGATNTGELFF

j_gene: TRBJ2-5
v_gene: TRBV7-2
d_gene: NA
abundance: NA
CDR3nt: TGTGCCAGCAGCTTATCCGGCAGGAACCAAGAGACCCAGTACTTC
CDR3aa: CASSLSGRNQETQYF

j_gene: TRBJ1-2
v_gene: TRBV6-5
d_gene: TRBD1
abundance: NA
CDR3nt: TGTGCCAGCAGGGACAGGGGCGGCTACACCTTC
CDR3aa: CASRDRGGYTF

j_gene: TRBJ1-5
v_gene: TRBV5-6
d_gene: TRBD1
abundance: NA
CDR3nt: TGTGCCAGCAGCCCCAGACAGGGTCGAGGGAATCAGCCCCAGCATTTT
CDR3aa: CASSPRQGRGNQPQHF

j_gene: TRBJ1-5
v_gene: TRBV5-1
d_gene: TRBD1
abundance: NA
CDR3nt: TGCGCCAGCAGCCTTGGGACAGGGCTAACGAATCAGCCCCAGCATTTT
CDR3aa: CASSLGTGLTNQPQHF

j_gene: TRBJ1-4
v_gene: TRBV6-5
d_gene: TRBD1
abundance: NA
CDR3nt: TGTGCCAGCAGTCGCCCGGGACAGGGGGAAAAACTGTTTTTT
CDR3aa: CASSRPGQGEKLFF

j_gene: TRBJ1-3
v_gene: TRBV5-4
d_gene: NA
abundance: few
CDR3nt: TGTGCCAGCAGCCGGGGGTCGGGGACTGGAAACACCATATATTTT
CDR3aa: CASSRGSGTGNTIYF

j_gene: TRBJ2-2
v_gene: TRBV5-1
d_gene: NA
abundance: NA
CDR3nt: TGCGCCAGCAGCCCGGACACCCGGAGGCCGAACACCGGGGAGCTGTTTTTT
CDR3aa: CASSPDTRRPNTGELFF

j_gene: TRBJ2-3
v_gene: TRBV29-1
d_gene: NA
abundance: NA
CDR3nt: TGCAGCGTTCCCGTCTTAACTAGCACAGATACGCAGTATTTT
CDR3aa: CSVPVLTSTDTQYF

j_gene: TRBJ1-1
v_gene: TRBV5-4
d_gene: TRBD1
abundance: NA
CDR3nt: TGTGCCAGCAGCCTTGAAGGACAGGGTGGTTTGGGGAACACTGAAGCTTTCTTT
CDR3aa: CASSLEGQGGLGNTEAFF

j_gene: TRBJ1-1
v_gene: TRBV18
d_gene: NA
abundance: NA
CDR3nt: TGTGCCAGCTCAACCCTACCAGAGAACACTGAAGCTTTCTTT
CDR3aa: CASSTLPENTEAFF

j_gene: TRBJ1-1
v_gene: TRBV14
d_gene: TRBD1
abundance: NA
CDR3nt: TGTGCCAGCAGGGCACAGGGGGGTGGCACTGAAGCTTTCTTT
CDR3aa: CASRAQGGGTEAFF

j_gene: TRBJ2-4
v_gene: TRBV18
d_gene: TRBD2
abundance: NA
CDR3nt: TGTGCCAGCTCACCAAATCACGGGGGGATTCAGTACTTC
CDR3aa: CASSPNHGGIQYF

j_gene: TRBJ1-4
v_gene: TRBV29-1
d_gene: NA
abundance: NA
CDR3nt: TGCAGCGTTGAACGAGGGGTGGGGGAAAAACTGTTTTTT
CDR3aa: CSVERGVGEKLFF

j_gene: TRBJ1-4
v_gene: TRBV7-9
d_gene: NA
abundance: NA
CDR3nt: TGTGCCAAAAGGGAGGAAAAACTGTTTTTT
CDR3aa: CAKREEKLFF

j_gene: TRBJ2-3
v_gene: TRBV5-4
d_gene: NA
abundance: NA
CDR3nt: TGTGCCAGCAGCCTTACTAACGAACCCACAGATACGCAGTATTTT
CDR3aa: CASSLTNEPTDTQYF

j_gene: TRBJ2-7
v_gene: TRBV11-3
d_gene: NA
abundance: once
CDR3nt: TGTGCCAGCAGCCAACAGGGTGACGAGCAGTACTTC
CDR3aa: CASSQQGDEQYF

j_gene: TRBJ1-1
v_gene: TRBV5-5
d_gene: TRBD1
abundance: NA
CDR3nt: TGTGCCAGCAGCCCAACCCCGGGACAGGCAATGGGGAACACTGAAGCTTTCTTT
CDR3aa: CASSPTPGQAMGNTEAFF

j_gene: TRBJ1-1
v_gene: TRBV6-1
d_gene: NA
abundance: NA
CDR3nt: TGTGCCAGCAGTGCTCCGGAGAACACTGAAGCTTTCTTT
CDR3aa: CASSAPENTEAFF

j_gene: TRBJ2-3
v_gene: TRBV18
d_gene: NA
abundance: NA
CDR3nt: TGTGCCAGCTCACCTTCCCAACGCCCCTACACAGATACGCAGTATTTT
CDR3aa: CASSPSQRPYTDTQYF

j_gene: TRBJ1-1
v_gene: TRBV9
d_gene: NA
abundance: once
CDR3nt: TGTGCCAGCAAGACGAGGGCTGAAGCTTTCTTT
CDR3aa: CASKTRAEAFF

j_gene: TRBJ1-6
v_gene: TRBV30
d_gene: NA
abundance: NA
CDR3nt: TGTGCCTGGAGTAACTTGGCATTAAATTCACCCCTCCACTTT
CDR3aa: CAWSNLALNSPLHF

j_gene: TRBJ2-5
v_gene: TRBV28
d_gene: NA
abundance: NA
CDR3nt: TGTGCCAGCAGCGAGGCAAGGGACTACCAAGAGACCCAGTACTTC
CDR3aa: CASSEARDYQETQYF

j_gene: TRBJ1-1
v_gene: TRBV7-9
d_gene: NA
abundance: NA
CDR3nt: TGTGCCAGCGCTAAGCAGCCGAACACTGAAGCTTTCTTT
CDR3aa: CASAKQPNTEAFF

j_gene: TRBJ1-2
v_gene: TRBV7-9
d_gene: TRBD1
abundance: few
CDR3nt: TGTGCCAGCAGCTTAAGACAGGGAGACGGCTACACCTTC
CDR3aa: CASSLRQGDGYTF

j_gene: TRBJ2-3
v_gene: TRBV30
d_gene: TRBD1
abundance: NA
CDR3nt: TGTGTCTTCCGTCCGAGACAGGGAGCAGATACGCAGTATTTT
CDR3aa: CVFRPRQGADTQYF

j_gene: TRBJ1-2
v_gene: TRBV5-1
d_gene: TRBD1
abundance: NA
CDR3nt: TGCGCCAGCAGCACCTTCCTTACAGGGGATGGCTACACCTTC
CDR3aa: CASSTFLTGDGYTF

j_gene: TRBJ2-3
v_gene: TRBV19
d_gene: NA
abundance: NA
CDR3nt: TGTGCCAGTAATCCGGCCTTGGGGGTAAACACAGATACGCAGTATTTT
CDR3aa: CASNPALGVNTDTQYF

j_gene: TRBJ1-2
v_gene: TRBV30
d_gene: TRBD1
abundance: once
CDR3nt: TGTGCCGTCGGGACAGCACTTTATGGCTACACCTTC
CDR3aa: CAVGTALYGYTF

j_gene: TRBJ2-7
v_gene: TRBV19
d_gene: NA
abundance: NA
CDR3nt: TGTGCCAGTGCGTCCGGGAAGGCCTACGAGCAGTACTTC
CDR3aa: CASASGKAYEQYF

j_gene: TRBJ2-7
v_gene: TRBV7-2
d_gene: NA
abundance: NA
CDR3nt: TGTGCCAGCAGTCCAACCCTTCTTTCCTACGAGCAGTACTTC
CDR3aa: CASSPTLLSYEQYF

j_gene: TRBJ2-1
v_gene: TRBV4-1
d_gene: TRBD2
abundance: NA
CDR3nt: TGCGCCAGCAGCCAAGGGACTAGCGGGGGGGGTGAGCAGTTCTTC
CDR3aa: CASSQGTSGGGEQFF

j_gene: TRBJ2-1
v_gene: TRBV29-1
d_gene: NA
abundance: NA
CDR3nt: TGCAGCGTTGAAGATCCAGGTGAGCAGTTCTTC
CDR3aa: CSVEDPGEQFF